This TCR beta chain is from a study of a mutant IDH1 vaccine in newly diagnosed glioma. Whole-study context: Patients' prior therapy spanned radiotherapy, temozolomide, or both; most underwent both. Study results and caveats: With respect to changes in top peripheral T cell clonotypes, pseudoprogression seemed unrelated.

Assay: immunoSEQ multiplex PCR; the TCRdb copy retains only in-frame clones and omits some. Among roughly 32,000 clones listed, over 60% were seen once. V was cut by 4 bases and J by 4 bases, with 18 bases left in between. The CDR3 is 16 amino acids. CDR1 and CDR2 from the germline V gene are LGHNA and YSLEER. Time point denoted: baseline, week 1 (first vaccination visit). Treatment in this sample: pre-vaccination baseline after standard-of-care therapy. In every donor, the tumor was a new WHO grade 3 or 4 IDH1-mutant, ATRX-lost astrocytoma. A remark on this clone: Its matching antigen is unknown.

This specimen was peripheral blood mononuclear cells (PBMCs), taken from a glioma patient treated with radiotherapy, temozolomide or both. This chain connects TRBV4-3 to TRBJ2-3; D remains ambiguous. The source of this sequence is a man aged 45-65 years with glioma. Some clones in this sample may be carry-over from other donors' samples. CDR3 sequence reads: CASSPSPSLSSDTQYF. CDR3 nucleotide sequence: TGCGCCAGCAGCCCCTCCCCCAGCCTTAGCTCAGATACGCAGTATTTT.